The entry below gives a single T cell receptor beta chain sequence along with its context. Antigen: not known. Data came from immunoSEQ multiplex PCR; TCRdb stores just in-frame clones and leaves some out. The table lists about 3,300 clones, around 30% of them singletons. The data belong to a study of T cells in localized non-small cell lung cancer. Study-wide results and caveats: Sequencing was limited to one tumor region, leaving the possibility of heterogeneity open. The highest T cell clonality was in uninvolved adjacent lung, above tumor.

The CDR3 extends over 13 amino acids. Trimming cost V 6 bases and J 7 bases, with 12 bases left between them. Germline-derived CDR1 and CDR2 are MNHGY and SAAAGT. The sequence was collected from a male donor aged 60 or over with stage I lung adenocarcinoma. V is TRBV6-8 and J is TRBJ2-2, with D tentatively TRBD2 (6 bases). The sample in question was lung tumor tissue, obtained before any cancer treatment. The CDR3, as DNA: TGTGCCAGCAGAAACCGGGGGAGCGGGGAGCTGTTTTTT. This sequence encodes CASRNRGSGELFF.